The rows below give T cell receptor beta chains drawn from one sample of a study of blood T cells in healthy people across ages. TCRdb independently ran MiXCR on the 5' RACE reads; one entry per CDR3 protein. The repertoire holds roughly 680,000 distinct CDR3 sequences, with under 65% as singletons. The sequenced sample consisted of blood. The receptors stem from a woman older than 75 in good health. CDR3s include the opening cysteine and the closing phenylalanine or tryptophan. D genes are given only for firm matches. Clone size appears in some rows only: once, few, many, or a class for an expanded clone.

-,TRBV28,TRBJ1-1,-,TGTGCCGGCAGTTTATTATTAGGGGGCACTGAAGCTTTCTTT,CAGSLLLGGTEAFF
-,TRBV5-5,TRBJ2-4,-,TGTGCCAGCAGCCCAGGGGGGGGGCGAGACGTGGACATTCAGTACTTC,CASSPGGGRDVDIQYF
-,TRBV20-1,TRBJ1-1,few,TGCAGTGCTAGTTCAGGGATGAACACTGAAGCTTTCTTT,CSASSGMNTEAFF
-,TRBV7-2,TRBJ1-5,-,TGTGCCAGCAGCCGCCTGGGGGCTAGCAATCAGCCCCAGCATTTT,CASSRLGASNQPQHF
TRBD1,TRBV5-1,TRBJ1-4,-,TGCGCCAGCAGCTTGGTTGACAGGGAGGATCGCAATGAAAAACTGTTTTTT,CASSLVDREDRNEKLFF
-,TRBV28,TRBJ1-4,-,TGTGCCAGCAGTTTCCCACCGAAGGGGGATGAAAAACTGTTTTTT,CASSFPPKGDEKLFF
TRBD1,TRBV5-1,TRBJ2-1,many,TGCGCCAGCAGCTCTCCTTCGGGACAGGGCTACAATGAGCAGTTCTTC,CASSSPSGQGYNEQFF
TRBD1,TRBV10-3,TRBJ2-1,-,TGTGCCATCAACCGATCTTCGGGACAGGGGGCGAAAAATGAGCAGTTCTTC,CAINRSSGQGAKNEQFF
TRBD1,TRBV29-1,TRBJ1-6,-,TGCAGCGTCACTACGGACAGGAATAATTCACCCCTCCACTTT,CSVTTDRNNSPLHF
-,TRBV27,TRBJ2-7,many,TGTGCCAGCAGTCCGTATGACTCAGGCAGGGACTACGAGCAGTACTTC,CASSPYDSGRDYEQYF
-,TRBV29-1,TRBJ2-5,many,TGCAGCGTTGATGTGGGGGCAGAGACCCAGTACTTC,CSVDVGAETQYF
-,TRBV29-1,TRBJ2-1,many,TGCAGCGTTGTCCCCATGGCAGGGGCAAATGAGCAGTTCTTC,CSVVPMAGANEQFF
-,TRBV7-2,TRBJ2-7,few,TGTGCCAGCAGCTTAGAGCAGGTAACCGAGCAGTACTTC,CASSLEQVTEQYF
-,TRBV5-1,TRBJ2-7,-,TGCGCTAGCAGCTTGAGCGAGCGGCGAGAGCAGTACTTC,CASSLSERREQYF
TRBD2,TRBV5-1,TRBJ2-3,-,TGCGCCAGCAGCGCGCTAGCGGGATTAGATACGCAGTATTTT,CASSALAGLDTQYF
-,TRBV7-2,TRBJ1-1,-,TGTGCCAGCAGCGAACCGACGGTGAACACTGAAGCTTTCTTT,CASSEPTVNTEAFF
-,TRBV29-1,TRBJ1-2,-,TGCAGCGTTGAAGGAATAGATGCCTATGGCTACACCTTC,CSVEGIDAYGYTF
TRBD2,TRBV10-3,TRBJ2-2,-,TGTGCCATCAGTGAGTCGGTGAGCGGGAGATCCGGGGAGCTGTTTTTT,CAISESVSGRSGELFF
TRBD2,TRBV28,TRBJ2-7,many,TGTGCCAGCAGTTCCCCATCCCCCGGGAGGGCTTACGAGCAGTACTTC,CASSSPSPGRAYEQYF
TRBD2,TRBV6-4,TRBJ2-3,many,TGTGCCAGCAGAGCGGGGCCAGGGACAGATACGCAGTATTTT,CASRAGPGTDTQYF
-,TRBV6-6,TRBJ1-1,-,TGTGCCAGCAGTAGCCGGGGCTACACTGAAGCTTTCTTT,CASSSRGYTEAFF
-,TRBV4-1,TRBJ2-3,-,TGCGCCAGCAGCCAAGATCCCTTGCAGAGGAGGGTCACAGATACGCAGTATTTT,CASSQDPLQRRVTDTQYF
TRBD1,TRBV10-3,TRBJ2-7,few,TGTGCCATCAGTGAGTCGGGGACAGGGTCCGGGAATGAGCAGTACTTC,CAISESGTGSGNEQYF
-,TRBV9,TRBJ1-5,few,TGTGCCAGCAGCGTAGGCACTCTACCTAATCAGCCCCAGCATTTT,CASSVGTLPNQPQHF
TRBD1,TRBV28,TRBJ1-2,-,TGTGCCAGCAGACCGCCAGGGGGCAAACGTGGCTACACCTTC,CASRPPGGKRGYTF
TRBD2,TRBV20-1,TRBJ2-7,many,TGCAGTGCTGCTTCCGGGACTAGCGGAAAGCAGTACTTC,CSAASGTSGKQYF
-,TRBV20-1,TRBJ1-1,-,TGCAGTGCTAGAGATCTGGAGGGGCGGCACACTGAAGCTTTCTTT,CSARDLEGRHTEAFF